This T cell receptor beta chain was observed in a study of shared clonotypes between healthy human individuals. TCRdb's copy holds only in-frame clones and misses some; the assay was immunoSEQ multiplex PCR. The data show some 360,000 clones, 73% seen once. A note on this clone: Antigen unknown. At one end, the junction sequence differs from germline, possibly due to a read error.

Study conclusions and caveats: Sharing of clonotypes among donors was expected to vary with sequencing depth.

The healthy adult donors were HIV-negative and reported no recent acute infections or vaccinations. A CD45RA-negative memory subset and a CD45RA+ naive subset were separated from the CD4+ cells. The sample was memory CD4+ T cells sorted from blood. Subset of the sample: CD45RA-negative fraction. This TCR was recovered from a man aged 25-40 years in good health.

The CDR3 region is CASIYGGGKQETQYF. In nucleotides, the CDR3 is TGTGCCAGCATTTACGGGGGAGGGAAACAAGAGACCCAGTACTTC. This sequence joins TRBV6-6 and TRBJ2-5; 7 bases are a match to TRBD2. This CDR3 is built from 15 residues. Germline-derived CDR1 and CDR2 are MNHNY and SVGAGI (reference sequence).